This TCR beta chain was retrieved from a study of T cell responses to AZD1222 COVID-19 vaccine. General study points: Dominant CD4 TCR responses targeted spike regions 160-218 and 743-854. Researchers took repertoire samples only after the peak T cell response had come. At baseline, seropositivity was found in only six or seven AZD1222 recipients.

TCRdb keeps only in-frame clones here, not all; method: immunoSEQ multiplex PCR. The sample yields 110,000 to 150,000 clones, 92% seen once. This clone was seen a single time. Its target is unknown. The sequence was obtained from an adult who received the AZD1222 COVID-19 vaccine. The sequenced sample was peripheral blood, obtained 28 days after the second AZD1222 dose.

The DNA of the CDR3 is TGTGCCAGCACCCCCTCGGCAGGCGGGAGGACAAGCTCCTACAATGAGCAGTTCTTC. Translation gives CASTPSAGGRTSSYNEQFF. This sequence joins TRBV28 and TRBJ2-1; 8 bases are shared with TRBD2. From germline, CDR1 is MDHEN and CDR2 SYDVKM. J lost 0 bases, V lost 7 bases, and 17 bases had no gene match. The CDR3 runs 19 residues.